The 5 T cell receptor beta chains reported below all come from one sample, sequenced in a study of T cells in Graves' hyperthyroidism and ophthalmopathy. TCR beta CDR3 regions were amplified from RNA transcripts. The primer set for the first-round RT-PCR of the TCR CDR3 was HTBI. TCRdb reanalysed the multiplex PCR reads using MiXCR and keeps one entry per CDR3 protein. Of about 210,000 distinct CDR3 sequences listed, 18% are singletons. Sample: blood. Every receptor here comes from a man aged 35 to 55 with Graves' hyperthyroidism.

The chain carries TRBV11-3 and TRBJ2-7, with 10 bases aligning to TRBD1. The ends lost 3 bases at V and 7 bases at J; junction bases unmatched: 6. CDR3 size: 14 residues. Germline CDR1 reads SGHNT; CDR2 reads YENEEA. Written as DNA, the CDR3 is TGTGCCAGCAGCTTTGGGACAGGGGATTGGGAGCAGTACTTC. Amino acids: CASSFGTGDWEQYF.

This clonotype has only a few counts. The chain employs TRBV19 and TRBJ2-2, with a weak D call TRBD2 (5 bases). V was clipped by 1 base and J by 9 bases, with 18 bases between them. Per the germline V gene, CDR1 is LNHDA and CDR2 is SQIVND (reference sequence). The CDR3 sequence is 16 residues long. The chain's CDR3 is CASSIVVRGMERELFF. The CDR3 DNA reads as TGTGCCAGTAGTATAGTCGTTCGGGGTATGGAGAGGGAGCTGTTTTTT.

Worth noting for this clonotype: This may be a read error, as it is one base from a much larger clone. The CDR3 does not close with the conserved phenylalanine or tryptophan, likely indicating a read error. The chain couples TRBV12-5 to TRBJ2-1, with TRBD2 matching over 10 bases. This CDR3 has 16 amino acids. V dropped 5 bases and J dropped 6; count of bases not matched to a gene: 10. Germline CDR1 LGHNT, CDR2 FRNRAP. CDR3 DNA sequence: TGTGCTAGTGGTCCGACCCCCGGGACTAGCGTCAATGAGCAGTTCCTC. Translation gives CASGPTPGTSVNEQFL.

This clonotype has a count of ten or more. The chain recombines TRBV6-6 with TRBJ2-2; no clear D gene. Per germline, CDR1 MNHNY and CDR2 SVGAGI (reference sequence). CDR3 size: 15 residues. The V gene lost 1 base and the J gene lost 3 bases, with 9 bases spanning the gap. The DNA of the CDR3 is TGTGCCAGCAGTTACTGGGCGGCCCACACCGGGGAGCTGTTTTTT. Its translation: CASSYWAAHTGELFF.

This clonotype was picked up many times. V and J are TRBV20-1 and TRBJ2-1; maybe TRBD2 (6 bases). Per the germline V gene, CDR1 is DFQATT and CDR2 is SNEGSKA (reference sequence). The CDR3 contains 13 residues. V lost 3 bases to trimming and J lost 7 bases, with 13 bases between them. CDR3 DNA sequence: TGCAGTGCTAGTGACGGGGGTAGGAATGAGCAGTTCTTC. Its translation is CSASDGGRNEQFF.